Here is one T cell receptor (beta chain) with its context. The data were obtained in a study of response to subunit inactivated influenza vaccine. V lost 5 bases, J lost 2 bases, and 12 bases stayed unmatched. The CDR3 runs 16 residues. Germline CDR1 and CDR2: SEHNR and FQNEAQ (reference sequence). MiXCR was run by TCRdb on the RT-PCR reads, yielding one entry per CDR3 protein. The repertoire has roughly 780,000 distinct CDR3 sequences, around a sixth of them found once; the top ten carry 11%. The sequence was obtained from a man aged 50 or older who received an inactivated influenza vaccine. This chain connects TRBV7-9 to TRBJ2-7; 7 bases align to TRBD2. The sequencing used PBMCs from blood, collected approximately 5 days after vaccination. CDR3: CASSRGVRTITYEQYF. The CDR3 DNA follows: TGTGCCAGCAGCCGGGGGGTTAGAACGATTACCTACGAGCAGTACTTC. Drawing the rest from reference TRBV7-9 and TRBJ2-7, the complete variable domain is DTGVSQNPRHKITKRGQNVTFRCDPISEHNRLYWYRQTLGQGPEFLTYFQNEAQLEKSRLLSDRFSAERPKGSFSTLEIQRTEQGDSAMYLCASSRGVRTITYEQYFGPGTRLTVT.